This TCR beta chain was sequenced for a study of blood T cell repertoires in COVID-19 (dated by TCRdb to the early 2020s). Looking at the study overall: Collaborator samples came from the United States, Italy and Spain and covered acute and convalescent phases of COVID-19. Samples came from the ongoing ImmuneRACE study (first 160 participants) plus 1,254 subjects from 6 global collaborators. The repertoires were released in a freely available public database intended as a resource for research on the immune response to SARS-CoV-2. A de-identified subject ID, COVID-19 status, age in years and sex were almost always included in the sample metadata. The prospective study material was composed of cDNA or gDNA derived from T cells, B-cell-depleted T cells, or PBMCs. HLA class I and class II types, where available, came from metadata supplied by the sample provider rather than from assay-based typing. Deeply sampled blood TCRbeta repertoires from subjects exposed to, actively infected with, or recovered from COVID-19 were included in the dataset.

Regarding this clone: The antigen it binds to is not known. No base-level quality is on record; no much larger clone is a single base apart.

From the cysteine through the phenylalanine, the CDR3 covers 16 amino acids. Only CDR3 DNA is held: 48 bases, read in frame from base 1. TCRbeta CDR3 regions were amplified from genomic DNA using the immunoSEQ Assay, a bias-controlled multiplex PCR. As for the authors' bioinformatics: Nucleated cell counts per sample were estimated from amplification of reference gene primers within the assay. To quantify the absolute abundance of each unique TCRbeta CDR3 rearrangement, sequence reads were collapsed and filtered. For each sample, productive Simpson clonality was calculated as the square root of Simpson's diversity index over productive rearrangements. Drawn from immuneACCESS, this table holds only the in-frame rearrangements with V and J called that TCRdb kept. Clones are partly lost; checked studies trace under half to an unresolved V gene and leave the rest unexplained. V and J calls and clone size come straight from that table; D and trimming were deduced from the DNA. Present in this sample are under 300,000 clones, approximately 88% of which were seen just once. The ten largest account for less than 2% of the sample.

Participants in the prospective study were enrolled through a virtual design, were aged roughly 18 to 95 years, and lived in 24 United States geographic areas. In the prospective study, cohorts were assigned on the basis of participant-reported clinical history obtained from a screening survey and a study questionnaire. Recovered participants in ImmuneRACE Cohort 3 were defined by two consecutive negative NP/OP PCR tests, clearance by a healthcare professional, or resolution of symptoms. In the prospective study, whole blood, serum and a nasopharyngeal or oropharyngeal swab were collected from each participant by mobile phlebotomists. Participants in the prospective study had the option to provide additional blood draws and questionnaires over a roughly two-month period. Before DNA extraction, blood samples from the prospective study were shipped at room temperature or frozen. On the study overall, not on this receptor specifically: Clinical and demographic metadata were provided uncurated, with the amount varying by source and participant.

The clonotype was recovered from a woman between 35 and 50 years old who had recovered from COVID-19. The chain was built from TRBV21-1 and TRBJ2-2; TRBD1 reflects the table's D call only, with no check against the DNA. TRBV21-1 is termed a pseudogene. The sample consisted of PBMCs or T cells enriched from blood (not recorded which). The CDR3 region reads CASITGTPRHTGELFF. At the DNA level, the sequence is TGTGCCAGCATCACAGGGACCCCGAGACACACCGGGGAGCTGTTTTTT.